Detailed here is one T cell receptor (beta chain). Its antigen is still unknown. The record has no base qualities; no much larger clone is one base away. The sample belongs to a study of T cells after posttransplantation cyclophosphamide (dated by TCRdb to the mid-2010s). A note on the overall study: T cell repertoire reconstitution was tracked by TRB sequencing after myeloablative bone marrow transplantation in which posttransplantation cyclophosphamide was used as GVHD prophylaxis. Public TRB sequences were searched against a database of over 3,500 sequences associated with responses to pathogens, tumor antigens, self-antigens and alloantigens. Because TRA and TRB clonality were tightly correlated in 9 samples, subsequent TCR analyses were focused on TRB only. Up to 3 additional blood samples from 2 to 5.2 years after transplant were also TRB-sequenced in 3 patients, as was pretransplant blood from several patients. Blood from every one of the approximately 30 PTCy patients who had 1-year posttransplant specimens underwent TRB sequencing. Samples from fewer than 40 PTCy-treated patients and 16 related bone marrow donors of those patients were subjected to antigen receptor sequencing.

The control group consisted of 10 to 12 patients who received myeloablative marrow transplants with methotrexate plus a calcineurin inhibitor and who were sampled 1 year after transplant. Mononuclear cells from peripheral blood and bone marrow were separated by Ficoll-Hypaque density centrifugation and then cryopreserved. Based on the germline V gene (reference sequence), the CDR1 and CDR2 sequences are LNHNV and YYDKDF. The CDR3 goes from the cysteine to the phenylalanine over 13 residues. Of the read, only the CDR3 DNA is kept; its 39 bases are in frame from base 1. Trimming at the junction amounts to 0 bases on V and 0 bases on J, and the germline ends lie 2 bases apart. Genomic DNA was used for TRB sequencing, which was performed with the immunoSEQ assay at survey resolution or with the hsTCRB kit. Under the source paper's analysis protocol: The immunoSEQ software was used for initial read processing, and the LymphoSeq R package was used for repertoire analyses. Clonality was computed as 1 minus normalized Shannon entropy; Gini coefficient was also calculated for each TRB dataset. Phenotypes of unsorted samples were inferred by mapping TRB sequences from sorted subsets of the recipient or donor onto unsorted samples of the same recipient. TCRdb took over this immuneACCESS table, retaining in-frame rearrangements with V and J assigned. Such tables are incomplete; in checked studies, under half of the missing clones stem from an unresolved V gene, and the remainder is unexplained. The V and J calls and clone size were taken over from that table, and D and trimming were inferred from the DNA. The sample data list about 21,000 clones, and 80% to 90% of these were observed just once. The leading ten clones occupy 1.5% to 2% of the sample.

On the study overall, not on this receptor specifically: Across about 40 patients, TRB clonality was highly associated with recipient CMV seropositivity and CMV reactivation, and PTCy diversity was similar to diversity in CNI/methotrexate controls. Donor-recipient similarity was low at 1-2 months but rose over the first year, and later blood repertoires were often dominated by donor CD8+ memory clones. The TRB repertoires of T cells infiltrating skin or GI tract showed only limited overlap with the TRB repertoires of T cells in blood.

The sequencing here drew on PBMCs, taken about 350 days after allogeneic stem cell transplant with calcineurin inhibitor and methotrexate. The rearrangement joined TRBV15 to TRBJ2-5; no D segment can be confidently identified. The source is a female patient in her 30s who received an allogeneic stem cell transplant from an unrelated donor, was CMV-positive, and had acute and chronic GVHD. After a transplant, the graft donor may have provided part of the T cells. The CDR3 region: CATSRDNQETQYF. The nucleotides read TGTGCCACCAGCAGAGATAACCAAGAGACCCAGTACTTC. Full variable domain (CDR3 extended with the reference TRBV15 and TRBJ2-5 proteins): DAMVIQNPRYQVTQFGKPVTLSCSQTLNHNVMYWYQQKSSQAPKLLFHYYDKDFNNEADTPDNFQSRRPNTSFCFLDIRSPGLGDTAMYLCATSRDNQETQYFGPGTRLLVL.